This T cell receptor beta chain was identified in a study of cytomegalovirus exposure and HLA in healthy donors. Overall study results and limits: Clonal expansion was found to be greater in HLA-associated TCR beta chains than in equally common others in a later analysis. The productive fraction for most TCR beta V segments was about 87% or about 30% in an earlier analysis.

Concerning this clone: Its specificity is unknown.

The PCR had 60 Vbeta and 13 Jbeta primers. Generated by immunoSEQ multiplex PCR, the TCRdb table keeps only in-frame clones and is missing some. This sample yields more than 150,000 clones, of which around 85% are seen a single time; approximately 8.5% belongs to the top ten. The CDR3 loop spans 15 amino acids. The germline V gene has CDR1 SGHRS and CDR2 YFSETQ. Between the trimmed V and J ends, which lost 0 bases and 3 bases, there was a span of 9 bases. This chain joins TRBV5-1 and TRBJ2-2; a possible D gene is TRBD2 (6 bases). The TCR was taken from a man aged 18 to 30 in good health and CMV-seropositive. Material for sequencing was PBMCs. Here the CDR3 DNA reads TGCGCCAGCAGCTTGGGACAGCGGGACACCGGGGAGCTGTTTTTT. This encodes CASSLGQRDTGELFF.